Below, 3 T cell receptor beta chains from the same sample are listed, as sequenced in a study of metastatic and nonmetastatic thyroid tumors. There were no patients who had received any treatment before thyroid surgery. TCRdb re-clonotyped the PCR reads through MiXCR. The sample lists roughly 70,000 clones; less than 20% were seen once. Sample: blood. Source of these receptors: a female donor with papillary thyroid cancer or a benign thyroid nodule (not recorded which). Some clones in this sample may be carry-over from other donors' samples.

This clone was found many times. The gene calls are TRBV5-1 and TRBJ2-2; tentative D call: TRBD2 (5 bases). The germline V gene has CDR1 SGHRS and CDR2 YFSETQ. The length of the CDR3 is 15 residues. With 0 bases removed from V and 4 bases from J, the gap between germline ends came to 10 bases. The CDR3 sequence: CASSLDAGGTGELFF. As DNA, the CDR3 is TGCGCCAGCAGCTTGGATGCCGGAGGCACCGGGGAGCTGTTTTTT.

The chain links TRBV20-1 to TRBJ1-5; TRBD1 matches 8 bases. CDR3 length: 15 amino acids. CDR1 is DFQATT, CDR2 SNEGSKA, per germline (reference sequence). Germline trimming cut 1 base from V and 2 bases from J; bases unmatched to any gene: 4. The CDR3 loop reads CSARGPGQGNQPQHF. CDR3 coding DNA: TGCAGTGCTAGAGGACCGGGACAGGGCAATCAGCCCCAGCATTTT.

This clone was recorded many times. The chain combines TRBV19 with TRBJ2-7, with TRBD2 matching over 10 bases. The CDR3 contains 15 residues. Germline lookup yields CDR1 LNHDA and CDR2 SQIVND (reference sequence). The junction had 7 bases not matched to a gene; V was cut back by 5 bases and J by 3 bases. Here the CDR3 reads CASSRIRTSGYEQYF. The CDR3, as DNA: TGTGCCAGTAGTCGAATCCGGACTAGCGGCTACGAGCAGTACTTC.